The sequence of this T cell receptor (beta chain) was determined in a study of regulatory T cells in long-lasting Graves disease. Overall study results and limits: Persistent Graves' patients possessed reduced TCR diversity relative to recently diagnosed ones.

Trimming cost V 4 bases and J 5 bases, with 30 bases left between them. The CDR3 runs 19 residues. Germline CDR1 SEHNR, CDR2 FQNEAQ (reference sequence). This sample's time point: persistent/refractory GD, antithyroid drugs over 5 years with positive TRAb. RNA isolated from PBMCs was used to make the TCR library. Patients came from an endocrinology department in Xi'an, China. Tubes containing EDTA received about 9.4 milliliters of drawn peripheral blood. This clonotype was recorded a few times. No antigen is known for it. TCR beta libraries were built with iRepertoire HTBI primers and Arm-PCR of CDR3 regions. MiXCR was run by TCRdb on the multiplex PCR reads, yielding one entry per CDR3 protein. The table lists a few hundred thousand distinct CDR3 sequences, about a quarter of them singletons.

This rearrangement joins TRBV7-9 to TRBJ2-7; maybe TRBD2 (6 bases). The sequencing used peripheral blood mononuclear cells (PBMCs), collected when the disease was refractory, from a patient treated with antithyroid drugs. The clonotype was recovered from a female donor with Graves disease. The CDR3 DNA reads TGTGCCAGCAGCTCCCGGCTAAAACAGCAGGGAGGTAAAGTCAACGAGCAGTACTTC. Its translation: CASSSRLKQQGGKVNEQYF.